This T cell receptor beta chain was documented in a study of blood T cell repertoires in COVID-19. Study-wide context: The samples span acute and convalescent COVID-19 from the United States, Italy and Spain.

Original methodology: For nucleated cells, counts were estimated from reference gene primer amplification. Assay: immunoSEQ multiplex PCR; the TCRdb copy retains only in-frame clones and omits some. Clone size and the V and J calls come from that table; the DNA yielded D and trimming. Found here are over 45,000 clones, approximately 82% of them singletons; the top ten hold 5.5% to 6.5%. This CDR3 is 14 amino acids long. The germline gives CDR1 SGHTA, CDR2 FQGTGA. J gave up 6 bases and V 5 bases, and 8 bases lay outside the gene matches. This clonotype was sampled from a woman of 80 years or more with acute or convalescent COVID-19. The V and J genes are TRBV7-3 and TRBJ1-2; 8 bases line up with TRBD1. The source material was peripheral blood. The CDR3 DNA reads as TGTGCCAGCAGCCCTAGTCGGACAGGGAATGGCTACACCTTC. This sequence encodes CASSPSRTGNGYTF.